The entry below describes one TCR beta chain. This entry is derived from a study of blood T cells in healthy people across ages. V lost 3 bases, J lost 5 bases, and 12 bases lay in between. The germline gives CDR1 MDHEN, CDR2 SYDVKM. The CDR3 loop spans 14 amino acids. PCR was performed a second time for roughly 6 to 12 cycles using a sample-barcoded 5' primer and a J-beta primer mix. TCRdb reanalysed the 5' RACE reads using MiXCR and keeps one entry per CDR3 protein. The sample has 650,000 to 800,000 distinct CDR3 sequences; under 45% are singletons. This clonotype was sampled from a man in his sixties in good health. Sequenced sample: blood. This chain joins TRBV28 and TRBJ2-3, with a tentative D call TRBD1 (6 bases). The CDR3 is CASSLQGLGDTQYF. CDR3 in DNA: TGTGCCAGCAGTTTGCAGGGGTTGGGAGATACGCAGTATTTT.